This T cell receptor beta chain was found in a study of blood T cell repertoires in COVID-19. Study summary: The United States, Italy and Spain supplied acute and convalescent COVID-19 samples. T cells, B-cell-depleted T cells, or PBMCs provided the cDNA or gDNA that served as material.

In the authors' methods: Scientists estimated how many nucleated cells there were by amplifying reference gene primers. The data were produced by immunoSEQ multiplex PCR, yet TCRdb's version contains in-frame clones alone and is incomplete. Clone size and the V and J calls come from that table; the DNA yielded D and trimming. Of about 49,000 clones in the sample, over 80% were seen once. The table lists this clone with a count of one. The length of the CDR3 is 14 residues. Germline V gives CDR1 LGHNA, CDR2 YSLEER. J was trimmed by 6 bases and V by 3 bases; bases with no gene match: 5. V gene TRBV4-3 combines with J gene TRBJ1-2; 9 positions agree with TRBD1. The clonotype originates from a human donor in a cohort sampled during active COVID-19. What was sequenced was peripheral blood. The CDR3: CASSHYGTGNGYTF. CDR3 nucleotides: TGCGCCAGCAGCCATTACGGGACAGGGAATGGCTACACCTTC.